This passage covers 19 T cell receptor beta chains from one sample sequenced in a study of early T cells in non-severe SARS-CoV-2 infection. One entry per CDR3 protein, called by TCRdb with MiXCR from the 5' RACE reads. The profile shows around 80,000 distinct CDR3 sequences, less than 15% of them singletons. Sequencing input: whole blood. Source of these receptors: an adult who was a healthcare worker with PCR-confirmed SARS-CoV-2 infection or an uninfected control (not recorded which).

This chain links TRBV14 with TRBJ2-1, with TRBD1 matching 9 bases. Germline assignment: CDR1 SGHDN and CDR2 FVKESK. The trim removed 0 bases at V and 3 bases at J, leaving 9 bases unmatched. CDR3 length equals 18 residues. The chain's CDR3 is CASSQEGFGTGIYNEQFF. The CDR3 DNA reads TGTGCCAGCAGCCAAGAAGGTTTTGGGACAGGGATCTACAATGAGCAGTTCTTC.

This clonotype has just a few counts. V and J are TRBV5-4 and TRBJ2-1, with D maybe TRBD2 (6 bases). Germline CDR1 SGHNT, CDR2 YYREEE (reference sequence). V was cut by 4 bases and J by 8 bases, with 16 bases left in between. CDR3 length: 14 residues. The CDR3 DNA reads TGTGCCAGCAGCAGGCCGGGCACTAGCCATGAGCAGTTCTTC. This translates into CASSRPGTSHEQFF.

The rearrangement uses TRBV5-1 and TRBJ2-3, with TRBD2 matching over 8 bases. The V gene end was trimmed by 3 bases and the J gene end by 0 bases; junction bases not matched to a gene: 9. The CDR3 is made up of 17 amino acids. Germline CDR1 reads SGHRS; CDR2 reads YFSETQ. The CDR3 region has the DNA TGCGCCAGCAGCTCCACCGTAGCGGGGTCTAGCACAGATACGCAGTATTTT. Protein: CASSSTVAGSSTDTQYF.

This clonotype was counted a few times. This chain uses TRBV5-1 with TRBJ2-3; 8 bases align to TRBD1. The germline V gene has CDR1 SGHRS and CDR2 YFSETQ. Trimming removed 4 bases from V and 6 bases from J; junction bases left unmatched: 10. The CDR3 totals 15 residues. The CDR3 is CASSTQGQGRDTQYF. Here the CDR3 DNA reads TGCGCCAGCAGCACCCAAGGACAGGGCCGGGATACGCAGTATTTT.

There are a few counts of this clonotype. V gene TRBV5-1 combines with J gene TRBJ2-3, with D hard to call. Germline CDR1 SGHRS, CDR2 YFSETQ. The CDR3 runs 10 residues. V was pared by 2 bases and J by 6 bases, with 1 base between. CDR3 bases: TGCGCCAGCAGCTTTGATACGCAGTATTTT. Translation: CASSFDTQYF.

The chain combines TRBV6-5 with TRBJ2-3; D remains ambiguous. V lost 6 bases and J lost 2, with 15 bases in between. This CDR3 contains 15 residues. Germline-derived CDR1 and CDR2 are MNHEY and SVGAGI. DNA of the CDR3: TGTGCCAGCAGCCCCGTAAACAGCCACACAGATACGCAGTATTTT. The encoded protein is CASSPVNSHTDTQYF.

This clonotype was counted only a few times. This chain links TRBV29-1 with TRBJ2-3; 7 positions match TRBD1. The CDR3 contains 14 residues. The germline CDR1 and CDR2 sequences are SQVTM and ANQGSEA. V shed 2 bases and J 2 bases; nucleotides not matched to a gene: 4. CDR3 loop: CSVERGLHTDTQYF. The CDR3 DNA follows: TGCAGCGTTGAAAGGGGGCTCCACACAGATACGCAGTATTTT.

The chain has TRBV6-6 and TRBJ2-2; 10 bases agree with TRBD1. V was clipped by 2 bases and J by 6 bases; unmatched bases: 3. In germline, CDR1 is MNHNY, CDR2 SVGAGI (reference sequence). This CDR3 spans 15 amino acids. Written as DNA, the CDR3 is TGTGCCAGCAGTTACGCGGGGACAGGGGCCGGGGAGCTGTTTTTT. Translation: CASSYAGTGAGELFF.

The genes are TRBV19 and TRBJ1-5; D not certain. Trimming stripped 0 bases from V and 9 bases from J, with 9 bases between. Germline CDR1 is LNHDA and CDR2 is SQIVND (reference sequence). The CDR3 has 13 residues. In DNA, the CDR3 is TGTGCCAGTAGTATAGATGATCAAGGGCCCCAGCATTTT. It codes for CASSIDDQGPQHF.

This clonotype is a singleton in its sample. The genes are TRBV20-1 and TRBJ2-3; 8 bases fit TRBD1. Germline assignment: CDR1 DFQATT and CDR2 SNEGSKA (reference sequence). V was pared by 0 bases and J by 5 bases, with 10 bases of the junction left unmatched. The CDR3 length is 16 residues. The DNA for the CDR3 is TGCAGTGCTAGAGATATTTCTCAGGGGGCGGTAGATACGCAGTATTTT. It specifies CSARDISQGAVDTQYF.

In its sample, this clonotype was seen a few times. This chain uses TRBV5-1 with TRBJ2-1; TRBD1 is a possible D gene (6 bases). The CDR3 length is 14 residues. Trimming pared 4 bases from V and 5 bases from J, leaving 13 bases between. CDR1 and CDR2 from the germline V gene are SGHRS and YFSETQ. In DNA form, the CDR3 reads TGCGCCAGCAGCACCCAGGGGTTGAACAATGAGCAGTTCTTC. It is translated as CASSTQGLNNEQFF.

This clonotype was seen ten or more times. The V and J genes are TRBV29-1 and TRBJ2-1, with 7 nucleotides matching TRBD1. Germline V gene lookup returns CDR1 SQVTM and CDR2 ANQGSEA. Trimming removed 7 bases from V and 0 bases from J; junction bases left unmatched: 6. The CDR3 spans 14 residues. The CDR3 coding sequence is TGCAGCGCCAAGGGGGCGGGCTCCTACAATGAGCAGTTCTTC. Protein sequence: CSAKGAGSYNEQFF.

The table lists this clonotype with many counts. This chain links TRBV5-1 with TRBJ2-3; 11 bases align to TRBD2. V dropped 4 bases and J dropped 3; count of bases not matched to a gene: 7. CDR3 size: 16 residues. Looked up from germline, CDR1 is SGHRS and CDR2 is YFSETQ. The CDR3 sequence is CASSALAGGGTDTQYF. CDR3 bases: TGCGCCAGCAGCGCTCTAGCGGGAGGTGGTACAGATACGCAGTATTTT.

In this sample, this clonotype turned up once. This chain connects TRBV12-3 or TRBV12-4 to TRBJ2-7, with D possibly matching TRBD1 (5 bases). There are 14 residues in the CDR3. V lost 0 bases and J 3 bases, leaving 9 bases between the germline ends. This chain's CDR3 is CASSLAGPGYEQYF. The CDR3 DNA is TGTGCCAGCAGTTTAGCGGGGCCCGGCTACGAGCAGTACTTC.

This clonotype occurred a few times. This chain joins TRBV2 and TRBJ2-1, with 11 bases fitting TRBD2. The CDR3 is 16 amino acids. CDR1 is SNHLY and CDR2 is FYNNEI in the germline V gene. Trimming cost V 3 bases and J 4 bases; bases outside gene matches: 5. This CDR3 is CASSDAASGRYNEQFF. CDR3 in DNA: TGTGCCAGCAGTGACGCGGCTAGCGGGAGGTACAATGAGCAGTTCTTC.

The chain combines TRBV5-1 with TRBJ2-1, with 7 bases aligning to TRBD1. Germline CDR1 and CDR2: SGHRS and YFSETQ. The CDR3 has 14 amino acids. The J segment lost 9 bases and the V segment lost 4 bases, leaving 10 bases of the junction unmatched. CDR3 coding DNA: TGCGCCAGCAGCGTGCCGGGACAGATCATTGAGCAGTTCTTC. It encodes CASSVPGQIIEQFF.

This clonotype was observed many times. The CDR3 loop reads CASSSMGLAGGEDTQYF. The CDR3 region has the DNA TGTGCCAGCAGTTCTATGGGACTAGCGGGAGGTGAGGATACGCAGTATTTT. V usage is TRBV28 and J usage is TRBJ2-3, with 15 bases matching TRBD2. Germline CDR1 reads MDHEN; CDR2 reads SYDVKM. The CDR3 has 17 residues. The trim removed 4 bases at V and 6 bases at J, leaving 8 bases unmatched.

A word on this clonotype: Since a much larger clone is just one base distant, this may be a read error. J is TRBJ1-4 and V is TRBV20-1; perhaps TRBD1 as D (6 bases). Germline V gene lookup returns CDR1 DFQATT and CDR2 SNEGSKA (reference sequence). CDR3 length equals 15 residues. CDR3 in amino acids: CSASPADRRNEKLSF. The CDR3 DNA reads TGCAGTGCTAGCCCCGCGGACAGAAGGAATGAAAAACTGTCTTTT.

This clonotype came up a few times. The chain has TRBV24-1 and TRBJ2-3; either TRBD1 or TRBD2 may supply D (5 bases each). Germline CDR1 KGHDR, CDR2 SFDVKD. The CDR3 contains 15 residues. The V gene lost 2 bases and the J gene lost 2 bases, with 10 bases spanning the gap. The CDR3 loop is CATSDSRDHTDTQYF. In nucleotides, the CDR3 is TGTGCCACCAGTGATTCCCGGGACCACACAGATACGCAGTATTTT.